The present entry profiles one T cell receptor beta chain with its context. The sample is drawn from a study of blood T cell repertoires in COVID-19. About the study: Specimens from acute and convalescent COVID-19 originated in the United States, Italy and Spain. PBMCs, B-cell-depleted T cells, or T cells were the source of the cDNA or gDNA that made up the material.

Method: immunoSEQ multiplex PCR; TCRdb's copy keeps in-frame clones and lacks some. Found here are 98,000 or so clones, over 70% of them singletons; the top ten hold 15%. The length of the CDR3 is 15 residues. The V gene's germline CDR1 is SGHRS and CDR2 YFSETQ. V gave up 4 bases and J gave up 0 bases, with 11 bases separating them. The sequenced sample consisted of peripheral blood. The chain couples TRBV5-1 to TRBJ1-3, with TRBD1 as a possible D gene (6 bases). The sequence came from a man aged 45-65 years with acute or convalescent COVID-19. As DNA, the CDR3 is TGCGCCAGCAGCCCGGGACACAACTCTGGAAACACCATATATTTT. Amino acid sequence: CASSPGHNSGNTIYF.